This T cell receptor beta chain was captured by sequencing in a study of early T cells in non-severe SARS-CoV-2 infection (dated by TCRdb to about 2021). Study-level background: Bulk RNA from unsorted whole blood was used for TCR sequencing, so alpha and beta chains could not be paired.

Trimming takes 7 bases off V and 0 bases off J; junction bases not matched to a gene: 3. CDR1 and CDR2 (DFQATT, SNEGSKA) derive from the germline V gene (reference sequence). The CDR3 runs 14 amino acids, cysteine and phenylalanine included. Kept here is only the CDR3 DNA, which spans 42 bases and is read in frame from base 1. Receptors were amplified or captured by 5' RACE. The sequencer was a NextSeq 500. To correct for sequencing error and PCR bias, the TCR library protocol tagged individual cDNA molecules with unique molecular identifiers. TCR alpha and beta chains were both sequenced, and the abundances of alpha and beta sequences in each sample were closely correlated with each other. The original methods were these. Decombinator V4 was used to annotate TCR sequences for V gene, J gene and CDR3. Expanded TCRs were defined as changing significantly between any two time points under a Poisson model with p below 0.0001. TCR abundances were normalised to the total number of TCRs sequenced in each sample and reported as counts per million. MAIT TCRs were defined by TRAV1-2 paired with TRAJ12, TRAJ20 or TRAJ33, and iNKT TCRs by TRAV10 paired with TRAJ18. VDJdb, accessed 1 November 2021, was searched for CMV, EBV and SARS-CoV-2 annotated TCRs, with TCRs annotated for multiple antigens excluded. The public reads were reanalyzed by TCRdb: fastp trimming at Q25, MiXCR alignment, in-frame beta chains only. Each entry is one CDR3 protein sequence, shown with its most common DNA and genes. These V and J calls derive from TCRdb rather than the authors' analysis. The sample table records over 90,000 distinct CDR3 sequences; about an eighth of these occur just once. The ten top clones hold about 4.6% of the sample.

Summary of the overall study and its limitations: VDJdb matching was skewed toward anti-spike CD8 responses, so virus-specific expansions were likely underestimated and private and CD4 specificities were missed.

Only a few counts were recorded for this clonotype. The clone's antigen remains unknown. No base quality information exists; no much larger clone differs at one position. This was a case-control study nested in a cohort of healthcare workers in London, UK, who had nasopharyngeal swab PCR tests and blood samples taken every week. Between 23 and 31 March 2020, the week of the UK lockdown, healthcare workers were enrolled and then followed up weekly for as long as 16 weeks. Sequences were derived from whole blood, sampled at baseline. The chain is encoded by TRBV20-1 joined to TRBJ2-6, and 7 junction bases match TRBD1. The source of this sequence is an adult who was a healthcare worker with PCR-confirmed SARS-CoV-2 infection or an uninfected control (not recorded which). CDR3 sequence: CSVPGGSGANVLTF. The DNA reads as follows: TGCAGTGTTCCAGGGGGCTCTGGGGCCAACGTCCTGACTTTC.